This TCR beta chain is drawn from a study of cytomegalovirus exposure and HLA in healthy donors. At collection, donors were nominally healthy, but unrecorded immune exposures were probable. A word on this clone: Its antigen is unknown.

Study findings and constraints: Earlier findings revealed that most TCR beta V segments proved productive either about 87% or about 30% of the time. The study found most TCR sequences rare, yet found some public TCRs in many donors.

In the PCR, 60 Vbeta and 13 Jbeta primers were used. Produced via immunoSEQ multiplex PCR; TCRdb's table is partial and in-frame only. The table shows fewer than 250,000 clones, with 75% to 85% occurring only once. Per the germline V gene, CDR1 is SGHRS and CDR2 is YFSETQ. This CDR3 has 15 residues. Trimming took 4 bases from V and 5 from J; bases not matched to a gene: 4. The V call is TRBV5-1, the J call TRBJ2-3; 13 positions match TRBD2. The sample was PBMCs. The clonotype originates from a male donor in good health and CMV-seropositive. CDR3 in DNA: TGCGCCAGCAGCGTAACTAGCGGGGGGGTAGATACGCAGTATTTT. Translated, it gives CASSVTSGGVDTQYF.